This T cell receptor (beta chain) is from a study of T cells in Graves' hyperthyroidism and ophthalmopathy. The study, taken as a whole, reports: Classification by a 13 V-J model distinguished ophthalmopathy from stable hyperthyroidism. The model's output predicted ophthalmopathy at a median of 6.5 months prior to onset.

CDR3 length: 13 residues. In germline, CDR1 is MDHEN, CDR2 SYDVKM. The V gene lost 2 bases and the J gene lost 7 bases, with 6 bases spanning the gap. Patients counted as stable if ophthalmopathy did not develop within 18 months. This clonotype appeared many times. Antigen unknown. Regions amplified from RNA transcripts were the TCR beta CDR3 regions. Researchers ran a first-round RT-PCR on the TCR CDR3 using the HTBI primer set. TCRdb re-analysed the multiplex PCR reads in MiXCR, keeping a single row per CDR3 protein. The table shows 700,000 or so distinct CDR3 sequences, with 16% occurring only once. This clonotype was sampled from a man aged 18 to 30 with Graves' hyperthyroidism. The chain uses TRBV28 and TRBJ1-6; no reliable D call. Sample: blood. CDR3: CASSLTGNSPLHF. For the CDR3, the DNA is TGTGCCAGCAGTTTAACGGGAAATTCACCCCTCCACTTT.